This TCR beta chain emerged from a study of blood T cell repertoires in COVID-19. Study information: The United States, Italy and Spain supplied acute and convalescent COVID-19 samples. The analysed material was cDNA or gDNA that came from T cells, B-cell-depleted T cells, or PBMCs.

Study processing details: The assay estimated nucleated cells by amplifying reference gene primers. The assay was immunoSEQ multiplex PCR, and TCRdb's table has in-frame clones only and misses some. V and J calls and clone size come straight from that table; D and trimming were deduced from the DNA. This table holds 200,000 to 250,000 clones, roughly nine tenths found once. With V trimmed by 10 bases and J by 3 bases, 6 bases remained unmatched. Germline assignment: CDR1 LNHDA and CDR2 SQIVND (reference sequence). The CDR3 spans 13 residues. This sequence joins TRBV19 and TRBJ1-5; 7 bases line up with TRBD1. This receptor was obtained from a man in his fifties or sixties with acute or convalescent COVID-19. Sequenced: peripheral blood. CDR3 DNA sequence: TGTGCCACTTCGGGACAGCACAATCAGCCCCAGCATTTT. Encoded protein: CATSGQHNQPQHF. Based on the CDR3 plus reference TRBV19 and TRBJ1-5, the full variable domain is DGGITQSPKYLFRKEGQNVTLSCEQNLNHDAMYWYRQDPGQGLRLIYYSQIVNDFQKGDIAEGYSVSREKKESFPLTVTSAQKNPTAFYLCATSGQHNQPQHFGDGTRLSIL.